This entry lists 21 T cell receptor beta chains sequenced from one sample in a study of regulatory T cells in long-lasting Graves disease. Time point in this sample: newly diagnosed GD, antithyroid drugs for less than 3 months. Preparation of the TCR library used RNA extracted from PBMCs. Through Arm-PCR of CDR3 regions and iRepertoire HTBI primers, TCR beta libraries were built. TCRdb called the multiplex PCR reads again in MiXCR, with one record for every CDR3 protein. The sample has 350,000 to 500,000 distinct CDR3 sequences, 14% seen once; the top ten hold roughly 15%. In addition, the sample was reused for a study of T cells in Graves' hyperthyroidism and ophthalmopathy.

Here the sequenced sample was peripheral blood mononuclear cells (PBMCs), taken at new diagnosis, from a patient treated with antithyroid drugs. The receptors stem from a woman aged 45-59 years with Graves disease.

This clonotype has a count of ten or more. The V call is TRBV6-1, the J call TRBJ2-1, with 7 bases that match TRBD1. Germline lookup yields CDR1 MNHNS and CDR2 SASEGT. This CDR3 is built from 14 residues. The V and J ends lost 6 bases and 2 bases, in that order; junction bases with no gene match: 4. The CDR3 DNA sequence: TGTGCCAGCAGCCCCAGGGGGACCTACAATGAGCAGTTCTTC. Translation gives CASSPRGTYNEQFF.

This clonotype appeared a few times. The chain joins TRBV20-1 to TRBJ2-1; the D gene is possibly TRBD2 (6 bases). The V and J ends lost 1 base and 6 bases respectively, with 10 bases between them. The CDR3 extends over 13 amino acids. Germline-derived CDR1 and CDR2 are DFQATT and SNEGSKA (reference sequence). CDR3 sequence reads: CSARGTTFNEQFF. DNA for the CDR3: TGCAGTGCTAGAGGGACTACATTCAATGAGCAGTTCTTC.

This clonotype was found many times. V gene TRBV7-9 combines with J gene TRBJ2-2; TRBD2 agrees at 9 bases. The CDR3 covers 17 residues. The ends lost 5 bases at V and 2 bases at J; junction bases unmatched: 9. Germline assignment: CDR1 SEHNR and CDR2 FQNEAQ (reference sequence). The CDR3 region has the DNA TGTGCCAGCAGCCCCTTACTAGCGGGCTCTAACACCGGGGAGCTGTTTTTT. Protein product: CASSPLLAGSNTGELFF.

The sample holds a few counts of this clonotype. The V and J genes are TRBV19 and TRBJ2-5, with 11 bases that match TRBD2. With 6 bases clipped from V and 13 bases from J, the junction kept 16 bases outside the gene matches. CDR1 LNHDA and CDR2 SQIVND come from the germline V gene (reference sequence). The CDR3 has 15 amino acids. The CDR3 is CASSTVLAGGGGPYF. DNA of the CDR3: TGTGCCAGTAGCACCGTCCTAGCGGGAGGAGGGGGACCGTACTTC.

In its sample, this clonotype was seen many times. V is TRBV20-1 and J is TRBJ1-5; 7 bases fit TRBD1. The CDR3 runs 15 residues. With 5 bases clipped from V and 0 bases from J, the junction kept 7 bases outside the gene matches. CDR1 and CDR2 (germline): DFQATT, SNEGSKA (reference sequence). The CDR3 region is CSAGGGWTSNQPQHF. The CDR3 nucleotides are TGCAGTGCTGGAGGGGGCTGGACTAGCAATCAGCCCCAGCATTTT.

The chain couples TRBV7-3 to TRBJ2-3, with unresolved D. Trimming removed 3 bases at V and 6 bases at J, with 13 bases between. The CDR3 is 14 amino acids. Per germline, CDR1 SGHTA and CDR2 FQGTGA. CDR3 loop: CASSFQAPHDTQYF. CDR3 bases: TGTGCCAGCAGCTTCCAGGCACCACATGATACGCAGTATTTT.

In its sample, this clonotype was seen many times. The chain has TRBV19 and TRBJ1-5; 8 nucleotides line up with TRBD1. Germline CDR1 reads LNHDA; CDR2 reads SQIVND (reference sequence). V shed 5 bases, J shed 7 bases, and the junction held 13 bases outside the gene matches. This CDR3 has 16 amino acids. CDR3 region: CASSGEDRAEPQPQHF. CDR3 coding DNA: TGTGCCAGTAGTGGGGAGGACAGGGCCGAACCCCAGCCCCAGCATTTT.

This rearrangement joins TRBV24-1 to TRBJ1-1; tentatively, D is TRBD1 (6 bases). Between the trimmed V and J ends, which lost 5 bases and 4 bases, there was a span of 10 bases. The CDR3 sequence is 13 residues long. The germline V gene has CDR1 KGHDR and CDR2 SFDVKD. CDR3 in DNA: TGTGCCACCAGTGGGGGGGGCCTCACTGAAGCTTTCTTT. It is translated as CATSGGGLTEAFF.

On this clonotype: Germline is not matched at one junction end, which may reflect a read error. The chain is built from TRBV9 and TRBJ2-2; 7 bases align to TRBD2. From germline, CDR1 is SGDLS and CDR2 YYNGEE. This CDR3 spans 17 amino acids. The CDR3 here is CTSSSGTTFANTGELFF. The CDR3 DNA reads TGTACCAGCAGCTCCGGGACTACCTTTGCTAACACCGGGGAGCTGTTTTTT.

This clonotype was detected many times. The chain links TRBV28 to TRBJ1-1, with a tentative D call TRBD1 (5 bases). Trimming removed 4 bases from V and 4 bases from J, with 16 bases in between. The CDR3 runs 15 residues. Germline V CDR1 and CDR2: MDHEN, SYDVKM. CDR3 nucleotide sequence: TGTGCCAGCAGTTCTTGGGACGGAGCGGGCACTGAAGCTTTCTTT. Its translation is CASSSWDGAGTEAFF.

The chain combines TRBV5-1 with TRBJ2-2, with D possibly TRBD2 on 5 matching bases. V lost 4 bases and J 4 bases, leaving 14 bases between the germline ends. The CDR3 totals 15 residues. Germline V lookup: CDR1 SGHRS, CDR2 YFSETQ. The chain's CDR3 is CASSQNSGGTGELFF. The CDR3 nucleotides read TGCGCCAGCAGCCAAAACAGCGGCGGCACCGGGGAGCTGTTTTTT. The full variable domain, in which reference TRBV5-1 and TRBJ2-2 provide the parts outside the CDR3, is KAGVTQTPRYLIKTRGQQVTLSCSPISGHRSVSWYQQTPGQGLQFLFEYFSETQRNKGNFPGRFSGRQFSNSRSEMNVSTLELGDSALYLCASSQNSGGTGELFFGEGSRLTVL.

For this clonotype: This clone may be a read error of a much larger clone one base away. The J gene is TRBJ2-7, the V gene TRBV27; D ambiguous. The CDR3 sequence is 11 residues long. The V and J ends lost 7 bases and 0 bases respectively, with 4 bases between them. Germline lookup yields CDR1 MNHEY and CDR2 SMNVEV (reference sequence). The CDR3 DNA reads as TGTGCCAGCAAAGGCTCCTACGAGCAGTACTTC. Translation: CASKGSYEQYF.

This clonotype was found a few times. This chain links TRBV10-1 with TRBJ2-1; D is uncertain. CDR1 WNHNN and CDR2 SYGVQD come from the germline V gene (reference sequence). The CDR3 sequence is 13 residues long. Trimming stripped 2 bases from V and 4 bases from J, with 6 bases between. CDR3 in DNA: TGCGCCAGCAGTGAGAATCTGTACAATGAGCAGTTCTTC. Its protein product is CASSENLYNEQFF.

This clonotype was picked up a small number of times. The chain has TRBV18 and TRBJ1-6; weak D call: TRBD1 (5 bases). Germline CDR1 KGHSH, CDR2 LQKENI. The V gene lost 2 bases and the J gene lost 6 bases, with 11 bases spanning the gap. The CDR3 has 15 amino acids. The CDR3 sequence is CASSPSRVGNSPLHF. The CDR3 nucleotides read TGTGCCAGCTCACCAAGCAGGGTCGGTAATTCACCCCTCCACTTT.

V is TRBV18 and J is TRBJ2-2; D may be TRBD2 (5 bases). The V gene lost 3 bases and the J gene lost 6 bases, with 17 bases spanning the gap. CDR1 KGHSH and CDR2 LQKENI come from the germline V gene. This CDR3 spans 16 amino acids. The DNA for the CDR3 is TGTGCCAGCTCACCGATGACGACGGGCGGGTCCGGGGAGCTGTTTTTT. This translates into CASSPMTTGGSGELFF.

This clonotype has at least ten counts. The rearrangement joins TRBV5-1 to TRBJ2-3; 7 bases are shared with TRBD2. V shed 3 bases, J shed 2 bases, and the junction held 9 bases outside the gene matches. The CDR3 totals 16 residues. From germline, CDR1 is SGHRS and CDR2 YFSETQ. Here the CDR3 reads CASSSAGPPVTDTQYF. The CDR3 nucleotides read TGCGCCAGCAGCTCAGCGGGACCGCCCGTCACAGATACGCAGTATTTT. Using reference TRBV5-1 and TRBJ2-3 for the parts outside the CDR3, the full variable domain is KAGVTQTPRYLIKTRGQQVTLSCSPISGHRSVSWYQQTPGQGLQFLFEYFSETQRNKGNFPGRFSGRQFSNSRSEMNVSTLELGDSALYLCASSSAGPPVTDTQYFGPGTRLTVL.

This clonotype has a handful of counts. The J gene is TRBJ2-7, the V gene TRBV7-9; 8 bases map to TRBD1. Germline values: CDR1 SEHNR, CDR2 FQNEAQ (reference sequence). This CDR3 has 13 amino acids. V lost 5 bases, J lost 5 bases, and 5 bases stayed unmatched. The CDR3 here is CASSRTGSDEQYF. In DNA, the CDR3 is TGTGCCAGCAGCCGGACAGGGTCCGACGAGCAGTACTTC.

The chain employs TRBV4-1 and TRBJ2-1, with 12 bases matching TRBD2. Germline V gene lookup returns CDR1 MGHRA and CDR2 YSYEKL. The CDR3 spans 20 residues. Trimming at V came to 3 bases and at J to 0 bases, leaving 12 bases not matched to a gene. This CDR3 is CASSHPGLAGLVSSYNEQFF. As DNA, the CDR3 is TGCGCCAGCAGCCACCCGGGACTAGCGGGTCTGGTGAGCTCCTACAATGAGCAGTTCTTC.

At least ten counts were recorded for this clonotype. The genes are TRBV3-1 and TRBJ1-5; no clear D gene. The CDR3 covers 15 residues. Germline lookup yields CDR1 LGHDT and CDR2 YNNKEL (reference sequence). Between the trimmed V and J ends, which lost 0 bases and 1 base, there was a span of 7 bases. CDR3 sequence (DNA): TGTGCCAGCAGCCAAGATCGGGGAAGCAATCAGCCCCAGCATTTT. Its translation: CASSQDRGSNQPQHF.

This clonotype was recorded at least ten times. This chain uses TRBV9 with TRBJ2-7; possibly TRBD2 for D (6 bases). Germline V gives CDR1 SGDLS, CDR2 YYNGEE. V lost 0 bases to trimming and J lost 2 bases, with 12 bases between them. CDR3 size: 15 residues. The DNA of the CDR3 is TGTGCCAGCAGCGTAGTTCCGGGGGACGCCTACGAGCAGTACTTC. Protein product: CASSVVPGDAYEQYF.

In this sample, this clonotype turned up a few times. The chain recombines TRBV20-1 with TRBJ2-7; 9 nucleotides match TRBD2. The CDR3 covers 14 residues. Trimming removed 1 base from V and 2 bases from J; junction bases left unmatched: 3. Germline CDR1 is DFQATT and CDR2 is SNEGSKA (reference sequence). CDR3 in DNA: TGCAGTGCTAGAGGACTAGCGGTACCCTACGAGCAGTACTTC. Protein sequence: CSARGLAVPYEQYF.